This entry is about one T cell receptor beta chain. No antigen is known for it. This may come from a read error, since a much larger clone is one base off. The source of the sample is a study of T cells in Graves' hyperthyroidism and ophthalmopathy. The investigators amplified TCR beta CDR3 regions from RNA transcripts. TCR CDR3 regions were first amplified by RT-PCR with HTBI primers. TCRdb reprocessed the multiplex PCR reads with MiXCR, giving one entry per CDR3 protein. Found here are 610,000 or so distinct CDR3 sequences, roughly 46% of them singletons; the top ten hold more than 7.5%. Study conclusions and caveats: In simple terms, a model built on 13 V-J features told ophthalmopathy apart from stable hyperthyroidism.

V shed 3 bases, J shed 1 base, and the junction held 2 bases outside the gene matches. CDR3 size: 14 residues. Graves' hyperthyroidism was deemed stable absent ophthalmopathy progression within 18 months. Patients were aged 18 to 65, had disease duration under 2 months, and had newly diagnosed hyperthyroidism. The rearrangement uses TRBV12-3 or TRBV12-4 and TRBJ1-1, with 7 bases lining up with TRBD1. The sequencing input was peripheral blood or thyroid tissue (not recorded which). The source of this sequence is a woman in her late teens or twenties with Graves' hyperthyroidism. The CDR3 coding sequence is TGTGCCAGCAGTTTCAACAGGGGGAACACTGAAGCTTTCTTT. Protein product: CASSFNRGNTEAFF.